The 20 T cell receptor beta chains listed next were all sequenced from one sample in a study of vaccination and CD4 T cells after COVID-19. Treatment meaning: roughly 11-day PBMC culture with coronavirus spike peptide pools or control peptides (ViraFEST assay). Cultured CD4+ T-cell DNA underwent Oncomine TCR Beta short-read sequencing. TCRdb reanalysed the PCR reads using MiXCR and keeps one entry per CDR3 protein. The data contain around 20,000 distinct CDR3 sequences, 50% of them seen just once; the ten biggest clones take up less than 7.5%. Their antigens are not known. Sample: CD4+ T cells from blood, cultured in vitro. The receptors derive from a human donor who had recovered from COVID-19.

This clonotype was counted a few times. The CDR3 DNA follows: TGTGCCGGCGGACAGAGGGATGGCTACACCTTC. Residues: CAGGQRDGYTF. This chain joins TRBV7-9 and TRBJ1-2, with TRBD1 as a possible D gene (6 bases). Trimming cost V 11 bases and J 6 bases, with 13 bases left between them. The germline CDR1 and CDR2 sequences are SEHNR and FQNEAQ (reference sequence). The CDR3 sequence is 11 residues long. Complete variable domain (other parts from reference TRBV7-9 and TRBJ1-2): DTGVSQNPRHKITKRGQNVTFRCDPISEHNRLYWYRQTLGQGPEFLTYFQNEAQLEKSRLLSDRFSAERPKGSFSTLEIQRTEQGDSAMYLCAGGQRDGYTFGSGTRLTVV.

This chain connects TRBV5-1 to TRBJ1-1; TRBD1 matches at 7 bases. The junction had 6 bases not matched to a gene; V was cut back by 4 bases and J by 3 bases. The CDR3 runs to 14 residues. Germline CDR1 SGHRS, CDR2 YFSETQ. CDR3 residues: CASSGRTGDTEAFF. The DNA of the CDR3 is TGCGCCAGCAGCGGAAGAACAGGGGACACTGAAGCTTTCTTT.

This chain links TRBV7-9 with TRBJ2-3; 8 nucleotides match TRBD1. This CDR3 comprises 15 residues. The V segment lost 5 bases and the J segment 6 bases; nucleotides outside the gene matches: 10. Germline V CDR1 and CDR2: SEHNR, FQNEAQ (reference sequence). CDR3 sequence (DNA): TGTGCCAGCAGCCCCGGACAGGGCCTTTTGGATACGCAGTATTTT. It codes for CASSPGQGLLDTQYF.

The chain links TRBV6-5 to TRBJ1-1, with D hard to call. V lost 2 bases and J lost 2, with 12 bases in between. CDR1 is MNHEY, CDR2 SVGAGI, per germline. This CDR3 has 15 residues. The CDR3 DNA reads TGTGCCAGCAGTTACGGGCAGATATATAACACTGAAGCTTTCTTT. Translated, it gives CASSYGQIYNTEAFF.

V gene TRBV30 combines with J gene TRBJ1-1; 7 bases line up with TRBD1. The CDR3 runs 13 residues. V shed 5 bases, J shed 1 base, and the junction held 4 bases outside the gene matches. Germline lookup yields CDR1 GTSNPN and CDR2 SVGIG (reference sequence). CDR3: CAWGGQTNTEAFF. CDR3 coding DNA: TGTGCCTGGGGGGGACAGACGAACACTGAAGCTTTCTTT.

The rearrangement joins TRBV6-2 or TRBV6-3 to TRBJ1-2; D remains ambiguous. This CDR3 has 12 residues. V gave up 7 bases and J gave up 4 bases, with 10 bases separating them. Germline assignment: CDR1 MNHEY and CDR2 SVGEGT. The CDR3 sequence is CASTKDGYGYTF. The CDR3 nucleotides read TGTGCCAGCACTAAAGACGGCTATGGCTACACCTTC.

This clonotype is judged medium-sized. For the CDR3, the DNA is TGTGCCAGCGCCGGACAAGTTGATGGCTACACCTTC. Translated, it gives CASAGQVDGYTF. The chain uses TRBV6-1 and TRBJ1-2; possible D gene TRBD1, 5 bases. CDR3 length equals 12 residues. V shed 8 bases and J shed 6 bases, with 13 bases lying between them. The germline V gene encodes CDR1 MNHNS and CDR2 SASEGT.

The V call is TRBV20-1, the J call TRBJ1-5, with D perhaps matching TRBD1 (5 bases). Trimming removed 1 base from V and 7 bases from J, with 11 bases in between. The CDR3 consists of 13 residues. CDR1 and CDR2 from the germline V gene are DFQATT and SNEGSKA (reference sequence). CDR3 residues: CSARAQAGQPQHF. In DNA form, the CDR3 reads TGCAGTGCTAGAGCACAGGCTGGGCAGCCCCAGCATTTT.

This clonotype was recorded only once. The chain uses TRBV28 and TRBJ2-5; D is unclear. This CDR3 spans 11 amino acids. Germline assignment: CDR1 MDHEN and CDR2 SYDVKM. The germline V and J ends were trimmed by 6 bases and 2 bases, with 4 bases remaining between them. CDR3 loop: CASRSQETQYF. For the CDR3, the DNA is TGTGCCAGCAGATCGCAAGAGACCCAGTACTTC.

The sample holds a few counts of this clonotype. The chain links TRBV19 to TRBJ2-7, with D hard to call. CDR1 LNHDA and CDR2 SQIVND come from the germline V gene (reference sequence). Deletions cut 7 bases from V and 3 bases from J, with 16 bases between. The CDR3 length is 14 residues. The CDR3 here is CASKGQSNFYEQYF. The DNA of the CDR3 is TGTGCCAGTAAGGGCCAGAGTAACTTCTACGAGCAGTACTTC.

V and J are TRBV5-1 and TRBJ1-3; TRBD1 matches at 7 bases. Germline V lookup: CDR1 SGHRS, CDR2 YFSETQ. The CDR3 has 14 amino acids. V gave up 4 bases and J gave up 4 bases; unmatched junction bases: 5. CDR3 loop: CASSGRDRGNTIYF. The DNA for the CDR3 is TGCGCCAGCAGCGGGAGGGACAGAGGAAACACCATATATTTT.

There are a few counts of this clonotype. V gene TRBV12-3 or TRBV12-4 combines with J gene TRBJ2-2; D not certain. The CDR3 spans 15 residues. The V end was cut by 2 bases, the J end by 1 base, with 8 bases between. CDR3 coding DNA: TGTGCCAGCAGTTTACATGGGATGAACACCGGGGAGCTGTTTTTT. Protein sequence: CASSLHGMNTGELFF.

The chain links TRBV15 to TRBJ2-2; possible D gene TRBD1, 5 bases. With 1 base removed from V and 5 bases from J, the gap between germline ends came to 11 bases. Germline assignment: CDR1 LNHNV and CDR2 YYDKDF (reference sequence). The CDR3 loop spans 15 amino acids. Here the CDR3 reads CATSRGVQGTGELFF. The CDR3 DNA sequence: TGTGCCACCAGCAGAGGGGTCCAGGGTACCGGGGAGCTGTTTTTT.

In its sample, this clonotype was seen a few times. The rearrangement links TRBV19 to TRBJ1-1; D perhaps matches TRBD1 (6 bases). CDR1 LNHDA and CDR2 SQIVND come from the germline V gene (reference sequence). Trimming left V 4 bases short and J 5 bases short, with 14 bases between. This CDR3 contains 14 residues. The CDR3 loop reads CASSTNRVLTEAFF. The CDR3 DNA reads TGTGCCAGTAGTACAAACAGGGTTCTTACTGAAGCTTTCTTT. Variable domain in full (rest from reference TRBV19 and TRBJ1-1): DGGITQSPKYLFRKEGQNVTLSCEQNLNHDAMYWYRQDPGQGLRLIYYSQIVNDFQKGDIAEGYSVSREKKESFPLTVTSAQKNPTAFYLCASSTNRVLTEAFFGQGTRLTVV.

The rearrangement joins TRBV5-5 to TRBJ2-1; D gene unclear. The V end lost 3 bases, the J end lost 7 bases, and 14 bases lay between the germline ends. This CDR3 has 14 residues. Germline V CDR1 and CDR2: SGHKS, YYEKEE (reference sequence). CDR3 bases: TGTGCCAGCAGCTGGCGCACATCGGCAAATGAGCAGTTCTTC. This codes for CASSWRTSANEQFF.

This clonotype was counted once. The gene calls are TRBV7-9 and TRBJ1-1, with no clear D. The CDR3 has 15 residues. Germline values: CDR1 SEHNR, CDR2 FQNEAQ (reference sequence). V was pared by 3 bases and J by 0 bases, with 11 bases between. In nucleotides, the CDR3 is TGTGCCAGCAGCTTCAGTGTAGGGATGAACACTGAAGCTTTCTTT. This codes for CASSFSVGMNTEAFF.

The rearrangement links TRBV6-5 to TRBJ1-2, with D uncertain. The V end lost 0 bases, the J end lost 2 bases, and 4 bases lay between the germline ends. The germline gives CDR1 MNHEY, CDR2 SVGAGI. The CDR3 sequence is 13 residues long. The CDR3 nucleotides are TGTGCCAGCAGTTACTCAGGAAACTATGGCTACACCTTC. It codes for CASSYSGNYGYTF.

This clonotype has just a few counts. The chain joins TRBV5-1 to TRBJ1-2, with 10 bases matching TRBD1. The CDR3 is 16 residues long. CDR1 and CDR2 (germline): SGHRS, YFSETQ. V shed 0 bases, J shed 2 bases, and the junction held 4 bases outside the gene matches. The CDR3 loop is CASSLAPGQGNYGYTF. The CDR3 DNA follows: TGCGCCAGCAGCTTGGCTCCGGGACAGGGGAACTATGGCTACACCTTC.

This chain joins TRBV11-3 and TRBJ2-5; D may match TRBD1 or TRBD2 (5 bases each). The CDR3 sequence is 14 residues long. The germline gives CDR1 SGHNT, CDR2 YENEEA. V gave up 1 base and J gave up 4 bases, with 10 bases separating them. CDR3 region: CASSLGWGSETQYF. The CDR3 DNA sequence: TGTGCCAGCAGCTTAGGATGGGGGTCAGAGACCCAGTACTTC.

This chain links TRBV7-2 with TRBJ2-7, with 7 bases that match TRBD2. Germline lookup yields CDR1 SGHTA and CDR2 FQGNSA. The CDR3 covers 15 residues. V was pared by 2 bases and J by 1 base, with 5 bases of the junction left unmatched. CDR3 in DNA: TGTGCCAGCAGCTTAAGAGCGGGACCATCCTACGAGCAGTACTTC. Amino acid sequence: CASSLRAGPSYEQYF. Based on the CDR3 plus reference TRBV7-2 and TRBJ2-7, the full variable domain is GAGVSQSPSNKVTEKGKDVELRCDPISGHTALYWYRQSLGQGLEFLIYFQGNSAPDKSGLPSDRFSAERTGGSVSTLTIQRTQQEDSAVYLCASSLRAGPSYEQYFGPGTRLTVT.